The 23 T cell receptor beta chains below all came from one sample that was sequenced in a study of blood T cell repertoires in COVID-19. The data were produced by immunoSEQ multiplex PCR, yet TCRdb's version contains in-frame clones alone and is incomplete. The top ten clones hold around 2% of a sample with 150,000 to 200,000 clones, 80% to 95% of them seen once. Specimen: peripheral blood. These receptors all stem from a woman aged 55-69 years with COVID-19, enrolled during active disease.

V is TRBV7-3 and J is TRBJ2-1, with TRBD1 matching over 9 bases. V shed 4 bases and J 9 bases; nucleotides not matched to a gene: 7. Germline V gives CDR1 SGHTA, CDR2 FQGTGA. The length of the CDR3 is 14 residues. The CDR3 sequence: CASSSPTGGTEQFF. In DNA form, the CDR3 reads TGTGCCAGCAGCTCACCGACAGGGGGGACTGAGCAGTTCTTC.

This chain uses TRBV6-5 with TRBJ1-1, with D perhaps TRBD1 (5 bases). Trimming took off 6 bases at V and 1 base at J, with 12 bases between the two ends. Germline lookup yields CDR1 MNHEY and CDR2 SVGAGI. The CDR3 covers 14 residues. CDR3 amino acids: CASSRRGKNTEAFF. For the CDR3, the DNA is TGTGCCAGCAGCCGGCGGGGGAAGAACACTGAAGCTTTCTTT.

The chain employs TRBV19 and TRBJ1-5, with unresolved D. CDR1 LNHDA and CDR2 SQIVND come from the germline V gene (reference sequence). The CDR3 is made up of 15 amino acids. V was shortened by 5 bases and J by 0 bases, with 11 bases between the two germline ends. CDR3 protein: CASSLRVGSNQPQHF. The CDR3 DNA reads TGTGCCAGTAGTCTCCGGGTAGGTAGCAATCAGCCCCAGCATTTT. Looking up the rest from reference TRBV19 and TRBJ1-5 gives the full variable domain: DGGITQSPKYLFRKEGQNVTLSCEQNLNHDAMYWYRQDPGQGLRLIYYSQIVNDFQKGDIAEGYSVSREKKESFPLTVTSAQKNPTAFYLCASSLRVGSNQPQHFGDGTRLSIL.

The gene calls are TRBV27 and TRBJ1-2; weak D call: TRBD1 (6 bases). The V gene's germline CDR1 is MNHEY and CDR2 SMNVEV (reference sequence). The CDR3 contains 15 residues. Between the trimmed V and J ends, which lost 3 bases and 1 base, there was a span of 12 bases. CDR3 nucleotides: TGTGCCAGCAGTTTGGGGGTAGGGGGTAACTATGGCTACACCTTC. This encodes CASSLGVGGNYGYTF.

The table lists this clone with a count of one. V gene TRBV6-5 combines with J gene TRBJ2-7, with 9 bases lining up with TRBD2. The CDR3 is 14 residues long. Germline values: CDR1 MNHEY, CDR2 SVGAGI. After removal of 5 bases from V and 0 bases from J, the junction contained 2 bases not matched to a gene. The CDR3 here is CASSSGGSSYEQYF. For the CDR3, the DNA is TGTGCCAGCAGTAGCGGGGGGAGCTCCTACGAGCAGTACTTC.

The genes are TRBV25-1 and TRBJ2-3, with unresolved D. Trimming left V 1 base short and J 1 base short, with 3 bases between. This CDR3 is built from 13 residues. Looked up from germline, CDR1 is MGHDK and CDR2 is SYGVNS. DNA of the CDR3: TGTGCCAGCAGTGAATCAGGCACAGATACGCAGTATTTT. Translating it yields CASSESGTDTQYF.

The chain joins TRBV5-1 to TRBJ2-1; 8 nucleotides match TRBD1. Trimming removed 4 bases from V and 5 bases from J; junction bases left unmatched: 11. The CDR3 is 16 amino acids. Germline-derived CDR1 and CDR2 are SGHRS and YFSETQ. DNA for the CDR3: TGCGCCAGCAGCACCAGGGGGCCCGTGGGCGACAATGAGCAGTTCTTC. Translation: CASSTRGPVGDNEQFF.

The V gene is TRBV2, the J gene TRBJ1-5; possible D gene TRBD1, 6 bases. CDR1 is SNHLY and CDR2 is FYNNEI in the germline V gene. V lost 10 bases to trimming and J lost 4 bases, with 14 bases between them. The CDR3 has 13 amino acids. DNA of the CDR3: TGTGCCACCCGACAGGCCTATAATCAGCCCCAGCATTTT. Amino acids: CATRQAYNQPQHF.

The rearrangement joins TRBV20-1 to TRBJ2-2; TRBD1 agrees at 10 bases. V shed 3 bases, J shed 4 bases, and the junction held 5 bases outside the gene matches. The CDR3 is 15 amino acids. Germline loops: CDR1 DFQATT, CDR2 SNEGSKA (reference sequence). CDR3 sequence reads: CSASDRGRGTGELFF. The CDR3 DNA reads as TGCAGTGCTAGTGACAGGGGGCGCGGCACCGGGGAGCTGTTTTTT.

The chain employs TRBV7-8 and TRBJ2-3, with a weak D call TRBD1 (6 bases). Per the germline V gene, CDR1 is SGHVS and CDR2 is FQNEAQ. The CDR3 length is 16 residues. V was trimmed by 0 bases and J by 3 bases, leaving 13 bases between them. CDR3 sequence reads: CASSLAYRALTDTQYF. The CDR3 region has the DNA TGTGCCAGCAGCTTAGCGTACAGGGCTTTAACAGATACGCAGTATTTT.

This chain joins TRBV7-2 and TRBJ2-7; D uncertain. The CDR3 has 13 amino acids. In germline, CDR1 is SGHTA, CDR2 FQGNSA. The ends were cut back, 0 bases at V and 5 bases at J, with 8 bases in the middle. The CDR3 region is CASSLAGRDEQYF. CDR3 DNA: TGTGCCAGCAGCTTAGCGGGTCGGGACGAGCAGTACTTC.

In DNA, the CDR3 is TGTGCCAGCAGCCAAGTTACGATCGGACAGTCCTATAATTCACCCCTCCACTTT. Residues: CASSQVTIGQSYNSPLHF. The chain combines TRBV14 with TRBJ1-6; tentative D call: TRBD1 (6 bases). The germline gives CDR1 SGHDN, CDR2 FVKESK. The length of the CDR3 is 18 residues. The V and J ends lost 1 base and 1 base respectively, with 14 bases between them. Full variable domain (missing parts from reference TRBV14 and TRBJ1-6): EAGVTQFPSHSVIEKGQTVTLRCDPISGHDNLYWYRRVMGKEIKFLLHFVKESKQDESGMPNNRFLAERTGGTYSTLKVQPAELEDSGVYFCASSQVTIGQSYNSPLHFGNGTRLTVT.

The V call is TRBV6-1, the J call TRBJ1-5; D is possibly TRBD1 (5 bases). Germline V gene sequence: CDR1 MNHNS, CDR2 SASEGT. Trimming shortened V by 0 bases and J by 4 bases, and 7 bases separated the two germline ends. CDR3 length: 14 amino acids. The CDR3 bases are TGTGCCAGCAGTGAAGCGGGACTTAATCAGCCCCAGCATTTT. This translates into CASSEAGLNQPQHF.

The chain uses TRBV3-1 (or the pseudogene TRBV3-2) and TRBJ1-2; the match to TRBD1 covers 8 bases. Germline CDR1 is LGHDT and CDR2 is YNNKEL (reference sequence). With 2 bases clipped from V and 4 bases from J, the junction kept 6 bases outside the gene matches. The CDR3 is 15 amino acids. The CDR3 is CASSQRTGYVYGYTF. CDR3 nucleotides: TGTGCCAGCAGCCAAAGGACAGGGTATGTCTATGGCTACACCTTC.

The V call is TRBV9, the J call TRBJ2-5; no reliable D call. V shed 4 bases and J shed 4 bases, with 20 bases lying between them. CDR3 length: 16 amino acids. Germline CDR1 SGDLS, CDR2 YYNGEE. The CDR3 nucleotides read TGTGCCAGCAGCCCCAGTGGCATACCCCCTCTAGAGACCCAGTACTTC. Translated: CASSPSGIPPLETQYF.

V usage is TRBV5-6 and J usage is TRBJ1-5, with 8 bases matching TRBD1. Trimming at V came to 0 bases and at J to 0 bases, leaving 5 bases not matched to a gene. The germline V gene encodes CDR1 SGHDT and CDR2 YYEEEE. The CDR3 sequence is 17 residues long. This CDR3 reads CASSLARTGYSNQPQHF. The CDR3 coding sequence is TGTGCCAGCAGCTTGGCCAGGACAGGGTATAGCAATCAGCCCCAGCATTTT.

The DNA for the CDR3 is TGTGCCAGCAGCTCGAGCTCAGGGACATTAGGGGAGACCCAGTACTTC. As protein: CASSSSSGTLGETQYF. V is TRBV7-2 and J is TRBJ2-5, with D maybe TRBD1 (6 bases). Germline lookup yields CDR1 SGHTA and CDR2 FQGNSA. CDR3 length: 16 amino acids. V lost 4 bases and J lost 5, with 20 bases in between.

This chain joins TRBV19 and TRBJ2-3; 12 positions match TRBD2. The CDR3 is 16 amino acids. Germline-derived CDR1 and CDR2 are LNHDA and SQIVND (reference sequence). V gave up 5 bases and J gave up 2 bases; unmatched junction bases: 5. CDR3 sequence (DNA): TGTGCCAGTAGTGCGCGACTAGCGGGAGTCACAGATACGCAGTATTTT. This encodes CASSARLAGVTDTQYF.

This clone was found once. CDR3 sequence: CASSPPGPRVGELFF. CDR3 nucleotide sequence: TGTGCCAGCAGCCCGCCGGGTCCCCGGGTCGGGGAGCTGTTTTTT. The chain carries TRBV7-2 and TRBJ2-2; D remains unclear. Germline-derived CDR1 and CDR2 are SGHTA and FQGNSA. The germline V and J ends were trimmed by 5 bases and 7 bases, with 17 bases remaining between them. The CDR3 covers 15 residues.

The V gene is TRBV9, the J gene TRBJ2-7; 8 positions match TRBD2. This CDR3 contains 15 residues. CDR1 and CDR2 from the germline V gene are SGDLS and YYNGEE. V trimming: 3 bases; J trimming: 6 bases; junction bases outside the gene matches: 11. The CDR3, as DNA: TGTGCCAGCAGCGCATCGGGGGGGCTGGGGGCCGAGCAGTACTTC. Protein sequence: CASSASGGLGAEQYF. The complete variable domain, with remaining parts taken from reference TRBV9 and TRBJ2-7, reads DSGVTQTPKHLITATGQRVTLRCSPRSGDLSVYWYQQSLDQGLQFLIQYYNGEERAKGNILERFSAQQFPDLHSELNLSSLELGDSALYFCASSASGGLGAEQYFGPGTRLTVT.

For this clone: The junction differs from germline at one of its ends, possibly a read error. The chain has TRBV2 and TRBJ1-1; a possible D gene is TRBD1 (6 bases). Germline-derived CDR1 and CDR2 are SNHLY and FYNNEI. The CDR3 runs to 13 residues. The CDR3: CASKSASSGVRIF. CDR3 sequence (DNA): TGTGCCAGCAAGTCGGCGTCATCAGGGGTGAGGATTTTT.

The genes are TRBV5-6 and TRBJ1-2; 10 positions match TRBD1. J lost 6 bases, V lost 4 bases, and 9 bases had no gene match. The germline gives CDR1 SGHDT, CDR2 YYEEEE. The CDR3 totals 15 residues. The CDR3 loop reads CASSGDRGRLDGYTF. CDR3 DNA sequence: TGTGCCAGCAGCGGCGACAGGGGGCGCTTAGATGGCTACACCTTC.

The CDR3 spells CASSINPTGVNQPQHF. CDR3 DNA sequence: TGTGCCAGTAGTATAAACCCGACAGGGGTAAATCAGCCCCAGCATTTT. The chain combines TRBV19 with TRBJ1-5, with TRBD1 matching 8 bases. The CDR3 has 16 residues. Germline values: CDR1 LNHDA, CDR2 SQIVND (reference sequence). Losses at the gene ends were 2 bases for V and 4 bases for J; bases not matched to a gene: 7.